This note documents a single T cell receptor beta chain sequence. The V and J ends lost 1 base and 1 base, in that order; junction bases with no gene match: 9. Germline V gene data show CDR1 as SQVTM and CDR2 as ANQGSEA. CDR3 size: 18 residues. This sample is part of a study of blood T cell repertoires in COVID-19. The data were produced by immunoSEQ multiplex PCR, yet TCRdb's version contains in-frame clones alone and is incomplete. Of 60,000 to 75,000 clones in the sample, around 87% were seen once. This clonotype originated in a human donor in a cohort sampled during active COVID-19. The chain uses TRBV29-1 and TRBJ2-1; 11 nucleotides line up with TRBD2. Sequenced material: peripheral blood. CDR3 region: CSVEGLAGGALSYNEQFF. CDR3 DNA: TGCAGCGTTGAAGGCTTAGCGGGGGGGGCGTTGTCCTACAATGAGCAGTTCTTC.